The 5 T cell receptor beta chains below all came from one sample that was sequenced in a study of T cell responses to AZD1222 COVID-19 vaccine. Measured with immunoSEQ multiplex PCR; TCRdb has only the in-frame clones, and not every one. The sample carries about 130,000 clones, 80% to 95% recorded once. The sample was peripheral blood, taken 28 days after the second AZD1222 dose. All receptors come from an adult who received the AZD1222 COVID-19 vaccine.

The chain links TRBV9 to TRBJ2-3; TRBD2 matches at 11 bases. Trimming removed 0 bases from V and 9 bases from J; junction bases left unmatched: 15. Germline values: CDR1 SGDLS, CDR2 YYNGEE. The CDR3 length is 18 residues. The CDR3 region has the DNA TGTGCCAGCAGCGTAGAGAGTAGCGGGAGGGCCACAGAGTCCACGCAGTATTTT. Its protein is CASSVESSGRATESTQYF.

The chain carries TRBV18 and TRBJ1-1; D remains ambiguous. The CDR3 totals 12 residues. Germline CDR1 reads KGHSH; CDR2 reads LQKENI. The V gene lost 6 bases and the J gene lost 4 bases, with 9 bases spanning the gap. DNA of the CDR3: TGTGCCAGCTCCCAGCTGGGCACTGAAGCTTTCTTT. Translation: CASSQLGTEAFF.

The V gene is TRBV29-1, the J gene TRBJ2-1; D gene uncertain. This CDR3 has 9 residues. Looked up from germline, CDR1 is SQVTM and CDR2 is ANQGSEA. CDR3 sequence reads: CRGYNEQFF. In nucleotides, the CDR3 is TGCAGAGGTTACAATGAGCAGTTCTTC.

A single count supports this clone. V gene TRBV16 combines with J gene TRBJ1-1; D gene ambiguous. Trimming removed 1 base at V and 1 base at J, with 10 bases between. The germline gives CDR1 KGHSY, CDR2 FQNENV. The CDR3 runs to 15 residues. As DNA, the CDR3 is TGTGCCAGCAGCCAATTTCTACCAGGGAACACTGAAGCTTTCTTT. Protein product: CASSQFLPGNTEAFF.

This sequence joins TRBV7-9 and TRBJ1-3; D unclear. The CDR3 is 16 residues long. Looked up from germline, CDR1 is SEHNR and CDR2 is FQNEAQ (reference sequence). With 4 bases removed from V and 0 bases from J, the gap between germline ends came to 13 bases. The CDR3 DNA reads TGTGCCAGCAGCTCCGTAGGACGGCTCTCTGGAAACACCATATATTTT. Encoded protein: CASSSVGRLSGNTIYF.